The present entry profiles one T cell receptor (beta chain) with its context. This CDR3 spans 11 amino acids. Trimming left V 5 bases short and J 6 bases short, with 5 bases between. Germline-derived CDR1 and CDR2 are LNHDA and SQIVND (reference sequence). The data derive from a study of cytomegalovirus exposure and HLA in healthy donors. Both 60 Vbeta primers and 13 Jbeta primers went into the PCR. The method was immunoSEQ multiplex PCR; TCRdb's version includes in-frame clones alone and lacks a portion of them. Its table lists about 140,000 clones. The source material was PBMCs. This TCR was recovered from a woman under 30 in good health and CMV-seronegative. This chain links TRBV19 with TRBJ2-1; D uncertain. CDR3 sequence reads: CASSYFNEQFF. DNA for the CDR3: TGTGCCAGTAGTTATTTCAATGAGCAGTTCTTC.